Listed below are T cell receptor beta chains from one sample, sequenced in a study of blood T cells in healthy people across ages. TCRdb called the 5' RACE reads again in MiXCR, with one record for every CDR3 protein. The top ten clones hold about 32% of a sample with fewer than 700,000 distinct CDR3 sequences, 40% to 45% of them seen once. Sequenced sample: blood. These receptors were collected from a man of 80 years or more in good health. Each CDR3 is given with its conserved first and last residue. D genes are given only for firm matches. Clone size appears in some rows only: once, few, many, or a class for an expanded clone.

abundance | d_gene | j_gene | v_gene | CDR3aa | CDR3nt
. | TRBD1 | TRBJ2-7 | TRBV20-1 | CSAREPLGTGSYEQYF | TGCAGTGCTAGGGAGCCGTTAGGGACAGGCTCCTACGAGCAGTACTTC
. | TRBD1 | TRBJ1-4 | TRBV3-1 | CASSQGPGQGSTNEKLFF | TGTGCCAGCAGCCAGGGGCCCGGACAGGGATCGACTAATGAAAAACTGTTTTTT
few | . | TRBJ2-2 | TRBV6-6 | CASSDNPGELFF | TGTGCCAGCAGTGATAATCCCGGGGAGCTGTTTTTT
many | TRBD1 | TRBJ2-5 | TRBV5-1 | CASTVGTAGNQETQYF | TGCGCCAGCACGGTGGGGACAGCCGGAAACCAAGAGACCCAGTACTTC
. | . | TRBJ2-3 | TRBV5-1 | CASSTGQSTDTQYF | TGCGCCAGCAGCACCGGACAGAGCACAGATACGCAGTATTTT
. | TRBD2 | TRBJ2-3 | TRBV20-1 | CSARASGRSAPGTQYF | TGCAGTGCTAGGGCTAGCGGGAGAAGCGCCCCGGGTACGCAGTATTTT
few | . | TRBJ1-5 | TRBV12-3/TRBV12-4 | CATTGSGHQPQHF | TGTGCCACCACGGGGAGCGGGCATCAGCCCCAGCATTTT
few | . | TRBJ1-1 | TRBV5-1 | CASSSQGRDTEAFF | TGCGCCAGTAGTTCACAAGGCAGGGACACTGAAGCTTTCTTT
. | . | TRBJ2-3 | TRBV6-6 | CASSVTGVSDTQYF | TGTGCCAGCAGTGTCACCGGGGTATCGGATACACAGTATTTT
few | . | TRBJ2-3 | TRBV20-1 | CSASEGLNTQYF | TGCAGTGCTAGCGAGGGGTTGAATACGCAGTATTTT
many | TRBD1 | TRBJ1-2 | TRBV6-5 | CASSYGGQGSYGYTF | TGTGCCAGCAGTTACGGGGGACAGGGGAGCTATGGCTACACCTTC
. | TRBD2 | TRBJ2-2 | TRBV15 | CVTSRRGLAGGGELFF | TGTGTCACCAGCAGACGCGGACTAGCGGGAGGCGGGGAGCTGTTTTTT
many | . | TRBJ1-2 | TRBV7-2 | CASSLAQNYGYTF | TGTGCCAGCAGCTTAGCCCAGAACTATGGCTACACCTTC
few | . | TRBJ1-1 | TRBV2 | CASSVLREKTEAFF | TGTGCCAGCAGTGTCCTCCGTGAAAAGACTGAAGCTTTCTTT
. | . | TRBJ2-7 | TRBV4-2 | CASSQVGGRLAEQYF | TGTGCCAGCAGCCAAGTAGGAGGGCGACTGGCCGAGCAGTACTTC
once | TRBD2 | TRBJ2-5 | TRBV6-2/TRBV6-3 | CASSNGLAGEGTQYF | TGTGCCAGCAGTAACGGACTAGCGGGAGAAGGGACCCAGTACTTC
. | . | TRBJ2-7 | TRBV20-1 | CSARDAGQSSYEQYF | TGCAGTGCTAGAGATGCGGGACAGTCCTCCTACGAGCAGTACTTC
. | . | TRBJ2-3 | TRBV15 | CATSTDTRLGTDTQYF | TGTGCCACCAGCACCGATACCAGACTAGGGACAGATACGCAGTATTTT
many | TRBD2 | TRBJ2-1 | TRBV20-1 | CSARDPLAGGGNEQFF | TGCAGTGCTAGAGATCCCTTAGCGGGGGGGGGAAATGAGCAGTTCTTC
few | . | TRBJ1-4 | TRBV28 | CASSFSEKLFF | TGTGCCAGCAGTTTTTCTGAGAAACTGTTTTTT
. | TRBD2 | TRBJ2-7 | TRBV5-1 | CASSSGRGDSYEQYF | TGCGCCAGCAGCTCCGGACGGGGGGACTCCTACGAGCAGTACTTC
. | TRBD1 | TRBJ2-3 | TRBV9 | CASGNGTGSTDTQYF | TGTGCCAGCGGAAACGGGACAGGTAGCACAGATACGCAGTATTTT
few | . | TRBJ2-5 | TRBV10-1 | CASSPSHQETQYF | TGCGCCAGCAGTCCCAGCCACCAAGAGACCCAGTACTTC
few | TRBD2 | TRBJ2-3 | TRBV7-2 | CASSSTGGLAGATDTQYF | TGTGCCAGCAGCTCCACCGGAGGTCTAGCGGGGGCCACAGATACGCAGTATTTT
few | . | TRBJ2-1 | TRBV28 | CASRPGDKYNEQFF | TGTGCCAGCAGGCCCGGGGACAAGTACAATGAGCAGTTCTTC
. | TRBD2 | TRBJ2-3 | TRBV20-1 | CSAITGTSGDADTQYF | TGCAGTGCTATCACCGGGACTAGCGGGGACGCAGATACGCAGTATTTT
. | . | TRBJ2-1 | TRBV30 | CAWSLGGFNEQFF | TGTGCCTGGAGTCTAGGAGGGTTCAATGAGCAGTTCTTC
. | . | TRBJ1-5 | TRBV4-3 | CASSQGGPGGNQPQHF | TGCGCCAGCAGCCAAGGGGGGCCCGGGGGCAATCAGCCCCAGCATTTT
. | . | TRBJ1-1 | TRBV7-2 | CASSLGGSRSEAFF | TGTGCCAGCAGCTTAGGAGGGTCCAGATCTGAAGCTTTCTTT
many | TRBD1 | TRBJ2-3 | TRBV29-1 | CSVGGQGAPPDTQYF | TGCAGCGTCGGCGGACAGGGGGCTCCCCCAGATACGCAGTATTTT
. | TRBD2 | TRBJ2-5 | TRBV12-3/TRBV12-4 | CASSSPGLAQETQYF | TGTGCCAGCAGTTCACCGGGACTAGCGCAGGAGACCCAGTACTTC
. | TRBD1 | TRBJ2-5 | TRBV5-1 | CASSLTGGLETQYF | TGCGCCAGCAGCTTGACAGGGGGGCTGGAGACCCAGTACTTC
. | TRBD2 | TRBJ2-1 | TRBV6-2/TRBV6-3 | CASRLAGGTYNEQFF | TGTGCCAGCAGGCTAGCGGGAGGTACCTACAATGAGCAGTTCTTC
. | . | TRBJ2-3 | TRBV5-1 | CASNRRTSTDTQYF | TGCGCCAGCAACCGGAGAACTAGCACAGATACGCAGTATTTT
. | TRBD1 | TRBJ1-2 | TRBV9 | CASSAQTGRYGYTF | TGTGCCAGCAGCGCCCAGACAGGGAGGTATGGCTACACCTTC
few | . | TRBJ2-7 | TRBV5-6 | CASRPEGGYEQYF | TGTGCCAGCAGGCCCGAGGGGGGGTACGAGCAGTACTTC
few | TRBD1 | TRBJ2-7 | TRBV12-3/TRBV12-4 | CASTRGYSYEQYF | TGTGCCAGCACCAGGGGGTACTCCTACGAGCAGTACTTC
. | TRBD1 | TRBJ1-5 | TRBV20-1 | CSAATGLDQPQHF | TGCAGTGCGGCGACAGGGCTAGATCAGCCCCAGCATTTT
many | . | TRBJ2-5 | TRBV29-1 | CSVTLVGGQETQYF | TGCAGCGTTACCCTTGTTGGGGGACAAGAGACCCAGTACTTC
. | . | TRBJ1-2 | TRBV20-1 | CSARRRTASAYGYTF | TGCAGTGCACGGCGCCGAACAGCCAGCGCTTATGGCTACACCTTC
many | . | TRBJ2-6 | TRBV20-1 | CSAEQGSGANVLTF | TGCAGTGCTGAACAGGGTTCTGGGGCCAACGTCCTGACTTTC
few | TRBD1 | TRBJ1-3 | TRBV7-9 | CASSRRQGGRNTIYF | TGTGCCAGCAGCCGTCGACAGGGTGGACGAAACACCATATATTTT
. | TRBD2 | TRBJ2-3 | TRBV10-3 | CATGLAGSDTQYF | TGTGCCACAGGACTAGCGGGATCAGATACGCAGTATTTT
few | . | TRBJ1-6 | TRBV20-1 | CSALGDYNSPLHF | TGCAGTGCTTTGGGGGACTATAATTCACCCCTCCACTTT
few | . | TRBJ1-1 | TRBV7-8 | CASSSSGRTEAFF | TGTGCCAGCAGCTCCTCAGGGAGAACTGAAGCTTTCTTT
few | TRBD2 | TRBJ2-5 | TRBV19 | CASRTGGQETQYF | TGTGCCAGTAGGACGGGGGGCCAAGAGACCCAGTACTTC
few | . | TRBJ2-3 | TRBV20-1 | CSARVGASNTDTQYF | TGCAGTGCTAGAGTCGGGGCTAGCAACACAGATACGCAGTATTTT
. | . | TRBJ1-2 | TRBV20-1 | CSASVAYRSGYTF | TGCAGTGCTAGCGTGGCCTACAGGAGTGGCTACACCTTC
. | . | TRBJ2-1 | TRBV7-2 | CASSAPSNRVEQFF | TGTGCCAGCAGCGCCCCAAGCAACCGGGTTGAGCAGTTCTTC
few | TRBD1 | TRBJ2-1 | TRBV5-5 | CASSLVYQGAGNEQFF | TGTGCCAGCAGCTTGGTGTACCAGGGGGCGGGCAATGAGCAGTTCTTC
. | . | TRBJ1-2 | TRBV12-3/TRBV12-4 | CASSSLQGLDGYTF | TGTGCCAGCAGCTCGTTACAGGGTCTGGATGGCTACACCTTC
. | . | TRBJ1-3 | TRBV12-3/TRBV12-4 | CASSPISRDSGNTIYF | TGTGCCAGCAGCCCTATTTCAAGAGATTCTGGAAACACCATATATTTT
. | TRBD1 | TRBJ2-1 | TRBV20-1 | CSATDRGSYNEQFF | TGCAGTGCCACCGACAGGGGGTCCTACAATGAGCAGTTCTTC
. | TRBD2 | TRBJ2-1 | TRBV14 | CASSPLAVEQFF | TGTGCCAGCAGCCCACTAGCGGTAGAGCAGTTCTTC
. | . | TRBJ2-2 | TRBV30 | CAWSVRGRSTGELFF | TGTGCCTGGAGTGTACGGGGGCGAAGCACCGGGGAGCTGTTTTTT
. | TRBD2 | TRBJ2-5 | TRBV7-2 | CASSYLPGLAGTNEQYF | TGTGCCAGCAGCTACTTACCGGGACTAGCGGGTACGAATGAGCAGTACTTC
. | . | TRBJ2-3 | TRBV20-1 | CSAPYPEDTQYF | TGCAGTGCTCCCTATCCGGAGGATACGCAGTATTTT